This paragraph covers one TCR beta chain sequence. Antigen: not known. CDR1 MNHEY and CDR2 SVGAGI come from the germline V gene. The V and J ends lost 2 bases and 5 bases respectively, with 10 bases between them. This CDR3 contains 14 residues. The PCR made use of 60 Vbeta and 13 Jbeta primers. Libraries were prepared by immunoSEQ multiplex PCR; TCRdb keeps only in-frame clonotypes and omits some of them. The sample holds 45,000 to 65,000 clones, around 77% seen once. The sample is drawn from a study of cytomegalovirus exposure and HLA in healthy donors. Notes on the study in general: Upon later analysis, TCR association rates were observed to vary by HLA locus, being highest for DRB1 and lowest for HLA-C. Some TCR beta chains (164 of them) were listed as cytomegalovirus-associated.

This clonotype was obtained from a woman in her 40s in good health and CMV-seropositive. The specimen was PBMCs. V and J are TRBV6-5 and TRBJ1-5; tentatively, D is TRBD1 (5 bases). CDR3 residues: CASSYRGGDQPQHF. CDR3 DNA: TGTGCCAGCAGTTACAGGGGCGGCGATCAGCCCCAGCATTTT.